The present T cell receptor beta chain was sequenced within a study of CD8 T cells in ankylosing spondylitis. Study-level points and caveats: Disease-linked clones displayed a CD8+ phenotype and appeared relatively rarely in peripheral blood. The clones that were linked to disease were reported to be significantly enriched in matched synovial fluid samples from ankylosing spondylitis patients. It appeared that ankylosing spondylitis blood was characterized by a TCR beta motif of fewer than 10 highly homologous variants.

Regarding this clonotype: The antigen remains unidentified.

Trimming removed 3 bases at V and 0 bases at J, with 16 bases between. The CDR3 is 17 amino acids. Quantitative barcoded 5'-RACE was used to prepare TCR beta libraries. TCRdb fed the 5' RACE reads into MiXCR, producing one record per CDR3 protein. This table has around 130,000 distinct CDR3 sequences, 15% to 20% appearing once. The chain combines TRBV12-3 or TRBV12-4 with TRBJ2-3; no clear D. This clonotype was obtained from a male donor with ankylosing spondylitis. The sample comprised blood, either unsorted or a sorted T cell fraction (not recorded which). CDR3 region: CASSLFSWGGSTDTQYF. The CDR3 region has the DNA TGTGCCAGCAGTTTGTTTTCGTGGGGTGGCAGCACAGATACGCAGTATTTT.